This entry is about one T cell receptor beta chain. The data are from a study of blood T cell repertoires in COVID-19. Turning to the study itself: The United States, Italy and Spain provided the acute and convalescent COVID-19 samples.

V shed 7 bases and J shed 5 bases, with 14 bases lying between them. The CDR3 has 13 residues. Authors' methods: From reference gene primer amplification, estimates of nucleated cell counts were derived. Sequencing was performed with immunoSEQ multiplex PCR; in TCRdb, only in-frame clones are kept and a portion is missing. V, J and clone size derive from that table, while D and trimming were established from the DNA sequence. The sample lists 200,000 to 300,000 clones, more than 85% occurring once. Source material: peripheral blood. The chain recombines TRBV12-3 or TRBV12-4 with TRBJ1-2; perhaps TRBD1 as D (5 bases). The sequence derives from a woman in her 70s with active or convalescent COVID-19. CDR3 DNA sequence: TGTGCCAGCACCTCCCTGGGGGGGTATGGCTACACCTTC. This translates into CASTSLGGYGYTF.